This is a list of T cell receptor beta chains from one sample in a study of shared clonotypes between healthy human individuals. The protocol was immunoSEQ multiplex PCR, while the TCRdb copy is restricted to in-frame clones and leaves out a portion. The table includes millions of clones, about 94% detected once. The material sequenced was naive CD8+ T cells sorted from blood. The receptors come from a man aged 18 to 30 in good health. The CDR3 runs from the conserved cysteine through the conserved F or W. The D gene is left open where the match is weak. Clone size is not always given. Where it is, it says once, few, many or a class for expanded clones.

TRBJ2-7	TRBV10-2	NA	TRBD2	TGCGCCAGCAGTGAGGTGGGAGGGGCCTACGAGCAGTACTTC	CASSEVGGAYEQYF
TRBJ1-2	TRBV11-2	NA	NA	TGTGCCAGCACCGACGGGGGACTTGGCTATGGCTACACCTTC	CASTDGGLGYGYTF
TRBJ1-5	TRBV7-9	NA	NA	TGTGCCAGCAGCTCCACCCTGGGGCCCCAGCATTTT	CASSSTLGPQHF
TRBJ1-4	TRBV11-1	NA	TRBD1	TGTGCCAGCAGCTTCACAGGGGGGAATGAAAAACTGTTTTTT	CASSFTGGNEKLFF
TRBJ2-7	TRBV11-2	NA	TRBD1	TGTGCCAGCAGCCCTCGGGCAGGGGGCCACGAGCAGTACTTC	CASSPRAGGHEQYF
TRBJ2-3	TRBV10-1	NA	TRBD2	TGCGCCAGCAGTGCCCTAGCGGACACAGATACGCAGTATTTT	CASSALADTDTQYF
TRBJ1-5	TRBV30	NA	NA	TGTGCCTGGAGTGTATCCCTCGGGGACGGTCAGCCCCAGCATTTT	CAWSVSLGDGQPQHF
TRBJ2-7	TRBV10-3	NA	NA	TGTGCCATCAGTGAGTCGAATCTCTCGGAGTACGAGCAGTACTTC	CAISESNLSEYEQYF
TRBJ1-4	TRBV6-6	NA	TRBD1	TGTGCCAGCAGTAACCAACGGACAGGGGGCGGTGAAAAACTGTTTTTT	CASSNQRTGGGEKLFF
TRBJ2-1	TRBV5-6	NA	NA	TGTGCCAGCAGCTCGAAGAGGGAGGTTCAGTGGAATGAGCAGTTCTTC	CASSSKREVQWNEQFF
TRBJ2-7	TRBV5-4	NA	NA	TGTGCCAGCAGCTGGGAGGGGGACGAGCAGTACTTC	CASSWEGDEQYF
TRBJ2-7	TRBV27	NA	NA	TGTGCCAGCAGTTTGACAGGGACTCTAACCTACGAGCAGTACTTC	CASSLTGTLTYEQYF
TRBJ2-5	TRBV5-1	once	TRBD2	TGCGCCAGCAGCTCGGGACTAGCGGGGCCGGCACAAGAGACCCAGTACTTC	CASSSGLAGPAQETQYF
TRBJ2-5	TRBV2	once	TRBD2	TGTGCCAGCACCGGGGGGGACCAACAAGAGACCCAGTACTTC	CASTGGDQQETQYF
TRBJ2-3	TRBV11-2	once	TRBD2	TGTGCCAGCAGCTCGGGACTAGCGGAAACAACAGATACGCAGTATTTT	CASSSGLAETTDTQYF
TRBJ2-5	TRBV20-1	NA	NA	TGCAGTGCTAAGGGAGAGACCCAGTACTTC	CSAKGETQYF
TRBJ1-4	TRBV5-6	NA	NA	TGTGCCAGCAGCTTCTTGGGACTTAATGAAAAACTGTTTTTT	CASSFLGLNEKLFF
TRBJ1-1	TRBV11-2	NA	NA	TGTGCCAGCACCCCCGGAGGGTTATCTGAAGCTTTCTTT	CASTPGGLSEAFF
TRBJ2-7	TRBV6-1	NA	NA	TGTGCCAGCAGTGAGGGGGGTGTTTACGAGCAGTACTTC	CASSEGGVYEQYF
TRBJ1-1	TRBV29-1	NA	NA	TGCAGCGTGAGCACAGGGCTGAACACTGAAGCTTTCTTT	CSVSTGLNTEAFF
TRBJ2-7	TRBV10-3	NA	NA	TGTGCCATCAGTGAGGGGCAACTCGACTACGAGCAGTACTTC	CAISEGQLDYEQYF
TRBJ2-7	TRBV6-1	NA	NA	TGTGCCAGCGGAAACCCCTACGAGCAGTACTTC	CASGNPYEQYF
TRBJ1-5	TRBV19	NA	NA	TGTGCCAGTAGCCCCCGAGTTCCTGAAGGCCAGCAGCCCCAGCATTTT	CASSPRVPEGQQPQHF
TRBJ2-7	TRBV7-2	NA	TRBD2	TGTGCCAGCAGCTTGTTTAGCGGGGGTTCCTACGAGCAGTACTTC	CASSLFSGGSYEQYF
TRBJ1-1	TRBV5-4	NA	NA	TGTGCCAGCAGCTTAATCGGAGCAAACACTGAAGCTTTCTTT	CASSLIGANTEAFF